This TCR beta chain was captured by sequencing in a study of T-cell memory formation after mild COVID-19. This CDR3 has 15 residues. With V trimmed by 5 bases and J by 5 bases, 9 bases remained unmatched. Germline values: CDR1 SGHTA, CDR2 FQGNSA. Constant-segment primers and 5'RACE yielded cDNA libraries for TCR alpha and TCR beta, each carrying sample barcodes and UMIs. TCRdb recomputed calls from the 5' RACE reads with MiXCR, one row per CDR3 protein. The data hold under 300,000 distinct CDR3 sequences, with roughly 8.2% observed a single time. This clonotype originated in a man aged 18 to 35 who had mild COVID-19 (a few samples of this study predate the infection). Cell type and time point are not known. Specimen: PBMCs or a T cell subset sorted from them (not recorded which). This sequence joins TRBV7-2 and TRBJ2-1; 7 bases fit TRBD2. The CDR3, as DNA: TGTGCCAGCAGCATCCCGGGACTACCTGACAATGAGCAGTTCTTC. It encodes CASSIPGLPDNEQFF.